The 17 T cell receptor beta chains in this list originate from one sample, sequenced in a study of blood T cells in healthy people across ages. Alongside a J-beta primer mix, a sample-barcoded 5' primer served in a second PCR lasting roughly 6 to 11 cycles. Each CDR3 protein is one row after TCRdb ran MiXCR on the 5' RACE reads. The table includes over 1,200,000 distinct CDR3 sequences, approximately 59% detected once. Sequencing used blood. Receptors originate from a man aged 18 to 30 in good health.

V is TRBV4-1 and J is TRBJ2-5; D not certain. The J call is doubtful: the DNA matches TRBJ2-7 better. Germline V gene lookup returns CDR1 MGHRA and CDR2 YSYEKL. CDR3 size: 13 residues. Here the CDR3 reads CASGPHSSYEQYF. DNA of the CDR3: TGCGCCAGCGGTCCTCATAGCTCCTACGAGCAGTACTTC.

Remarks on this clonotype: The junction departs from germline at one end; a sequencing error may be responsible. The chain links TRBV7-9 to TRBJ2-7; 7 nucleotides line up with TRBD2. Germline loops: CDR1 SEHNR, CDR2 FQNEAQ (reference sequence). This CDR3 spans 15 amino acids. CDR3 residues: CTSSSRGGNEYEQYF. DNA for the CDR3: TGTACCAGCAGCTCACGCGGGGGTAATGAGTACGAGCAGTACTTC.

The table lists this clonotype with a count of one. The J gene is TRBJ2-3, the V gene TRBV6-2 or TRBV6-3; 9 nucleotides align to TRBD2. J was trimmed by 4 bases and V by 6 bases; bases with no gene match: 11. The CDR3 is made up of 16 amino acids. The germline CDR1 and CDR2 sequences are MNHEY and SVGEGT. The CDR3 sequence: CASSLPAGGIADTQYF. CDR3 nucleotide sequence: TGTGCCAGCAGCCTTCCAGCGGGGGGCATCGCAGATACGCAGTATTTT.

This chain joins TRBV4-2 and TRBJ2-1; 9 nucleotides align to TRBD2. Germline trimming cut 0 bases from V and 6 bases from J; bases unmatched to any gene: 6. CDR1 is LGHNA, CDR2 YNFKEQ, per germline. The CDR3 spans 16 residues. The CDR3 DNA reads TGTGCCAGCAGCCAAGATGTCGGACTAGCGAGCAATGAGCAGTTCTTC. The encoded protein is CASSQDVGLASNEQFF.

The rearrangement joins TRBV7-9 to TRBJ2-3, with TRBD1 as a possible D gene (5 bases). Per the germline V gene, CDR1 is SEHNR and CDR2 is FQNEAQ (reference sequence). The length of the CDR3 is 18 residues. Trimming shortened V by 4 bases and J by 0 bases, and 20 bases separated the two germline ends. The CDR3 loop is CASSSAQGTKTSTDTQYF. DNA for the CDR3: TGTGCCAGCAGCTCGGCCCAGGGAACAAAGACTAGCACAGATACGCAGTATTTT.

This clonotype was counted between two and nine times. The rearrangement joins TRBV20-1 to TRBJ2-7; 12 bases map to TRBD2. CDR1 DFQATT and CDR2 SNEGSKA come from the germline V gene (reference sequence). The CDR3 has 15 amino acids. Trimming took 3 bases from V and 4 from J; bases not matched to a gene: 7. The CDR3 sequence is CSASPLTSGGYEQYF. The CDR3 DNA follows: TGCAGTGCTAGTCCCCTGACTAGCGGGGGTTACGAGCAGTACTTC.

The DNA for the CDR3 is TGCGCCAGCGGGGATCCCGGTGGGGGGCGAGGACGCGGCACTGAAGCTTTCTTT. Translated, it gives CASGDPGGGRGRGTEAFF. V and J are TRBV4-1 and TRBJ1-1, with D maybe TRBD1 (6 bases). The CDR3 runs 18 residues. In germline, CDR1 is MGHRA, CDR2 YSYEKL. With 8 bases removed from V and 4 bases from J, the gap between germline ends came to 29 bases.

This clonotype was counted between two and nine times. The CDR3 nucleotides are TGCAGCGTTGAAGGACAGGGCCGCTACGAGCAGTACTTC. Its protein is CSVEGQGRYEQYF. This sequence joins TRBV29-1 and TRBJ2-7, with 7 bases identical to TRBD1. The CDR3 runs to 13 residues. CDR1 is SQVTM and CDR2 is ANQGSEA in the germline V gene. The trim removed 1 base at V and 3 bases at J, leaving 3 bases unmatched.

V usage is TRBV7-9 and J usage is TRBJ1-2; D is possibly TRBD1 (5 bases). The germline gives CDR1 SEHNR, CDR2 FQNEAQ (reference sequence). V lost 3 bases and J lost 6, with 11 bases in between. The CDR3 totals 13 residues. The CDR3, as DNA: TGTGCCAGCAGCTTGGGGGATCAGGATGGCTACACCTTC. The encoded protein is CASSLGDQDGYTF.

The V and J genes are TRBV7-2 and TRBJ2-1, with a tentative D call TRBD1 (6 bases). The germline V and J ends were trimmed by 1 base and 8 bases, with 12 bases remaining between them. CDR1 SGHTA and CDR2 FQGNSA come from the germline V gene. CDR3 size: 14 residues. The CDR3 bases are TGTGCCAGCAGCTTAGTGCAGGGGCGGGATGAGCAGTTCTTC. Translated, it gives CASSLVQGRDEQFF.

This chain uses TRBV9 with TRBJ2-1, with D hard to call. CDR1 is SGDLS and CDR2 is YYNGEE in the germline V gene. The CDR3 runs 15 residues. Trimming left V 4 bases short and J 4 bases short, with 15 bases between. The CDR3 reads CASSPSLRNYNEQFF. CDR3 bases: TGTGCCAGCAGCCCCAGCCTCAGAAATTACAATGAGCAGTTCTTC.

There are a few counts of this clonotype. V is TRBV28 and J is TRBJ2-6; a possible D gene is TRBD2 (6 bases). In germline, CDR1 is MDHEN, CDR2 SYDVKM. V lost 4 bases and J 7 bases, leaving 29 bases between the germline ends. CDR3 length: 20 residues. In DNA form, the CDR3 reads TGTGCCAGCAGTTCGCCGGCGTCGGGGGTGAGGGAATCCGGCGCCAACGTCCTGACTTTC. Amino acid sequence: CASSSPASGVRESGANVLTF.

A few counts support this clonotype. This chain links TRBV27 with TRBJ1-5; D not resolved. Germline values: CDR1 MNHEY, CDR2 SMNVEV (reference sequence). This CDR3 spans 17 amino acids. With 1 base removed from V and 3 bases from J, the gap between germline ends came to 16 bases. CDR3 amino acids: CASSLFVPSVHNQPQHF. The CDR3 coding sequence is TGTGCCAGCAGTTTATTCGTTCCCAGCGTCCACAATCAGCCCCAGCATTTT.

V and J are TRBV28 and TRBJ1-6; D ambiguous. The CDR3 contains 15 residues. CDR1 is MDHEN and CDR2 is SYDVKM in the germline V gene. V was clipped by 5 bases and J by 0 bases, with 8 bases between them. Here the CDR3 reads CASSPHGSYNSPLHF. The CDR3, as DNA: TGTGCCAGCAGTCCACACGGCTCCTATAATTCACCCCTCCACTTT.

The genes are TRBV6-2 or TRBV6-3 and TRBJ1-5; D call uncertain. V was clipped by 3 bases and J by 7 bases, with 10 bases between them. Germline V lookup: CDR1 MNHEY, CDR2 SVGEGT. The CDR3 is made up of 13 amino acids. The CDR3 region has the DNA TGTGCCAGCAGTTATTCTGTCGGACAGCCCCAGCATTTT. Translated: CASSYSVGQPQHF.

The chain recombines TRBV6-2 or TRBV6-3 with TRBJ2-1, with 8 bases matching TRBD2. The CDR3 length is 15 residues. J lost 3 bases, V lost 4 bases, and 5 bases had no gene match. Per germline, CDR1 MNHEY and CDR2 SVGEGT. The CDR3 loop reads CASSLLAANYNEQFF. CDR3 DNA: TGTGCCAGCAGTTTACTAGCGGCGAACTACAATGAGCAGTTCTTC.

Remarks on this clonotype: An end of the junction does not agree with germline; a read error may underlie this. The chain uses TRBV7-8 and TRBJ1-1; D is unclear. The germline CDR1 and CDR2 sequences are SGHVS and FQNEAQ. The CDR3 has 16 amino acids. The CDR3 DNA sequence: TGTGCCAGCAGCTTAGTGGGTTTGCTAATGAACACTGAAGCTTTGTTT. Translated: CASSLVGLLMNTEALF.